The 14 T cell receptor beta chains below were found in one sample sequenced in a study of blood T cell repertoires in COVID-19. Clones were sequenced by immunoSEQ multiplex PCR, and TCRdb holds only the in-frame ones, with some missing. This sample has roughly 200,000 clones, with 86% found just once. Sample: PBMCs or T cells enriched from blood (not recorded which). The receptors originated from a woman aged 45-65 years in a cohort exposed to, infected with or recovered from COVID-19 (not recorded which).

Comments on this clone: One end of the junction is discordant with germline, which a read error may explain. The chain couples TRBV7-2 to TRBJ2-5, with 9 bases lining up with TRBD2. Germline CDR1 is SGHTA and CDR2 is FQGNSA. The CDR3 spans 16 residues. The CDR3 nucleotides are TGTGCCAGCCGCTTGGTCGCGGGGGGGACGGGAGAGACCCAGTACTTC. Translated: CASRLVAGGTGETQYF.

The rearrangement links TRBV10-3 to TRBJ2-1, with 8 bases identical to TRBD1. The V gene end was trimmed by 5 bases and the J gene end by 6 bases; junction bases not matched to a gene: 9. CDR3 length: 15 amino acids. The V gene's germline CDR1 is ENHRY and CDR2 SYGVKD. The CDR3 nucleotides are TGTGCCATCAGTCAGTTTGGACAGGGTAGCAATGAGCAGTTCTTC. The encoded protein is CAISQFGQGSNEQFF.

The CDR3 DNA reads TGTGCCTGGAGCACCATCGGGACATCTGGAAACACCATATATTTT. Translating gives CAWSTIGTSGNTIYF. J is TRBJ1-3 and V is TRBV30; TRBD1 might be the D (6 bases). CDR3 length: 15 residues. Germline assignment: CDR1 GTSNPN and CDR2 SVGIG (reference sequence). Between the trimmed V and J ends, which lost 3 bases and 1 base, there was a span of 13 bases.

J is TRBJ2-7 and V is TRBV7-9; D is unresolved. The germline gives CDR1 SEHNR, CDR2 FQNEAQ (reference sequence). The CDR3 spans 12 residues. Trimming took off 5 bases at V and 2 bases at J, with 7 bases between the two ends. CDR3 protein: CASSQNPYEQYF. CDR3 nucleotides: TGTGCCAGCAGCCAGAACCCCTACGAGCAGTACTTC.

J is TRBJ1-1 and V is TRBV29-1; 8 bases are shared with TRBD1. V shed 4 bases, J shed 1 base, and the junction held 2 bases outside the gene matches. Looked up from germline, CDR1 is SQVTM and CDR2 is ANQGSEA. The CDR3 loop spans 13 amino acids. The CDR3 here is CSVAGQENTEAFF. For the CDR3, the DNA is TGCAGCGTTGCGGGACAGGAGAACACTGAAGCTTTCTTT.

The rearrangement joins TRBV19 to TRBJ1-1; 7 bases agree with TRBD1. J lost 0 bases, V lost 7 bases, and 11 bases had no gene match. CDR1 and CDR2 from the germline V gene are LNHDA and SQIVND (reference sequence). CDR3 length: 16 amino acids. The CDR3 region has the DNA TGTGCCAGTACCATAGGGACAGCCCCCATGAACACTGAAGCTTTCTTT. Amino acids: CASTIGTAPMNTEAFF. The full variable domain, in which reference TRBV19 and TRBJ1-1 provide the parts outside the CDR3, is DGGITQSPKYLFRKEGQNVTLSCEQNLNHDAMYWYRQDPGQGLRLIYYSQIVNDFQKGDIAEGYSVSREKKESFPLTVTSAQKNPTAFYLCASTIGTAPMNTEAFFGQGTRLTVV.

The chain uses TRBV6-6 and TRBJ1-2; TRBD1 matches 8 bases. Germline CDR1 and CDR2: MNHNY and SVGAGI (reference sequence). The CDR3 runs to 13 residues. V trimming: 6 bases; J trimming: 7 bases; junction bases outside the gene matches: 7. The CDR3 loop reads CASSLQGEGGYTF. The CDR3 bases are TGTGCCAGCAGCCTACAGGGGGAAGGTGGCTACACCTTC.

The rearrangement links TRBV5-8 to TRBJ1-1; D possibly corresponds to TRBD1 (5 bases). There are 15 residues in the CDR3. The V gene lost 3 bases and the J gene lost 0 bases, with 12 bases spanning the gap. Per the germline V gene, CDR1 is SGHTS and CDR2 is YDEGEE. CDR3 amino acids: CASSWVGLLNTEAFF. As DNA, the CDR3 is TGTGCCAGCAGCTGGGTGGGGCTTTTGAACACTGAAGCTTTCTTT.

V and J are TRBV27 and TRBJ2-1; 7 positions agree with TRBD2. The length of the CDR3 is 14 residues. Germline CDR1 is MNHEY and CDR2 is SMNVEV (reference sequence). With 3 bases clipped from V and 4 bases from J, the junction kept 3 bases outside the gene matches. This CDR3 is CASSLGGRYNEQFF. The CDR3 nucleotides are TGTGCCAGCAGTTTGGGGGGGAGATACAATGAGCAGTTCTTC.

The CDR3 sequence is CASSLRSAADTQYF. The CDR3 DNA reads TGTGCCAGCAGCTTGCGGTCTGCGGCAGATACGCAGTATTTT. This rearrangement joins TRBV5-6 to TRBJ2-3; D is unclear. The CDR3 loop spans 14 amino acids. The V end lost 1 base, the J end lost 4 bases, and 10 bases lay between the germline ends. Per the germline V gene, CDR1 is SGHDT and CDR2 is YYEEEE.

The V call is TRBV12-3 or TRBV12-4, the J call TRBJ2-7; no definite D call. This CDR3 contains 13 residues. V lost 3 bases to trimming and J lost 1 base, with 7 bases between them. The CDR3 loop reads CASSFLRSYEQYF. The CDR3 region has the DNA TGTGCCAGCAGTTTTTTGAGGTCCTACGAGCAGTACTTC.

This chain uses TRBV4-1 with TRBJ1-2; no clear D gene. From germline, CDR1 is MGHRA and CDR2 YSYEKL. V dropped 1 base and J dropped 6 bases, with 18 bases sitting between them. The CDR3 is made up of 16 amino acids. The CDR3 here is CASSQGSRPDGDGYTF. The CDR3 nucleotides are TGCGCCAGCAGCCAAGGTTCCCGACCGGACGGGGATGGCTACACCTTC.

This chain connects TRBV10-3 to TRBJ1-1; 10 bases line up with TRBD1. CDR1 and CDR2 (germline): ENHRY, SYGVKD. V lost 10 bases to trimming and J lost 4 bases; unmatched junction nucleotides: 6. CDR3 length: 13 amino acids. CDR3 DNA sequence: TGTGCCACCGGACAGGGGGAGACCACTGAAGCTTTCTTT. Protein: CATGQGETTEAFF.

The chain has TRBV19 and TRBJ1-5; D is possibly TRBD1 (6 bases). Between the trimmed V and J ends, which lost 7 bases and 6 bases, there was a span of 19 bases. The CDR3 sequence is 15 residues long. Germline V CDR1 and CDR2: LNHDA, SQIVND (reference sequence). CDR3 region: CASKPSRGDVQPQHF. As DNA, the CDR3 is TGTGCCAGTAAACCGAGCAGGGGAGATGTTCAGCCCCAGCATTTT.